This T cell receptor (beta chain) was recorded in a study of cytomegalovirus exposure and HLA in healthy donors (dated by TCRdb to 2015 to 2018). Broadly, across the study: According to an earlier analysis of 587 of the donors, about 179 million T cells yielded 95 million to 140 million unique TCR beta sequences and about 300 Gb of sequence data. Roughly 300 gigabases of sequencing data and roughly 81 million unique TCR sequences made up an early release that covered over 550 HLA-typed donors. Class I and class II HLA loci were covered by the typing at four-digit resolution. In the later analysis, no new phenotypic data were used to find candidate immune exposures; instead, reliance was placed on TCR beta sequences and their occurrence across donors. To study patterns of TCR occurrence, a later analysis re-analyzed previously published TCR beta repertoires from 650 to 750 donors and added high-resolution HLA genotyping. High-throughput TCR immunosequencing, statistical association of individual TCRs with disease status, and machine learning were combined to predict cytomegalovirus infection status. On average, roughly 240,000 unique TCR beta nucleotide sequences were sequenced per donor among a few hundred genotyped donors of the cohort, with roughly 18% of those sequences being non-productive. Typing coverage varied by locus: roughly 620-630 donors for A, B, C, DRB1 and DQB1; 500 to 550 for DQA1; over 600 for DPA1; approximately 450 for DPB1. The study aimed to test whether signatures of past pathogen exposure could be identified by cataloging public T cell receptors. A later genetic analysis used genome-wide SNP genotypes for about three fifths of the 666 donors, treating that subset as a discovery cohort. Donor age, sex, ethnicity and CMV serostatus were compiled together with the repertoire data. Every repertoire in the discovery cohort had been generated on one and the same sequencing platform. Using immunosequencing, the study profiled T cell repertoires from 500 to 800 subjects and related those repertoires to cytomegalovirus serostatus. Along with the roughly 700-subject first cohort, a separate validation cohort of 120 different subjects was used. An earlier analysis of 450 to 750 of the donors used high-throughput TCR beta sequencing to judge whether each TCR beta V gene segment behaved as functional or pseudogenic. The genetic ancestry cluster associated with self-reported Caucasian donors included 81% of the roughly 360 genotyped donors. Roughly five DR-DQ haplotypes were treated as single units for association and clustering because of strong linkage in the cohort.

General conclusions and limits of the study: Linkage disequilibrium might explain the correlated functional status among segregating V segments, but an unknown experimental factor could not be excluded. The study gave a list of over 150 TCR beta chains associated with cytomegalovirus. In an earlier analysis of 587 of the donors, most TCR beta V segments appeared in productive rearrangements about 90% or about 30% of the time, broadly matching IMGT annotations. The presence/absence analyses assumed that sequencing depth was roughly uniform across donors, and that assumption may not be true. A later genetic analysis reported fewer N-insertions in productive TCRs among donors in an Asian-associated ancestry cluster than the roughly 620-donor mean. Most TCR sequences were seen in very few donors, while some public TCRs were found in many individuals. In vitro tests confirmed that a few of the cytomegalovirus-associated TCR beta chains recognize cytomegalovirus antigens. Because some donors lacked HLA typing at each locus, the association tests relied only on the typed subset. Strong co-occurrence of HLA alleles, especially DR and DQ, made assigning TCR associations to individual alleles difficult. Some IMGT-functional V segments, including TRBV6-2 and TRBV6-3, could not be told apart with the 87-base-pair reads, so those segments were excluded. The classifier was reported to diagnose cytomegalovirus status with high specificity and sensitivity in both the original and validation cohorts. A later analysis reported that several top co-occurrence clusters appeared linked to parvovirus B19, influenza, CMV and Epstein-Barr virus. In a later analysis, most CMV-associated TCR beta chains were found to appear HLA-restricted, with HLA associations seemingly driven largely by CMV exposure. The only immune exposure information available for the cohort was CMV serostatus. Some 15 rarely observed V segments, including chromosome 9 orphons, were excluded from the earlier analysis of about 600 of the donors because counts were too low. A group of highly shared sequence variants was considered likely to be a technical artifact of the sequencing pipeline. A later analysis found that HLA-associated TCR beta chains were more clonally expanded and had lower generation probabilities than equally common non-associated chains. Specific HLA alleles were associated with 16,951 TCR beta sequences at a false discovery rate of 0.05 in a later analysis. In a later analysis, TCR association rates were found to vary across HLA loci, with the most associated TCRs seen for DRB1 alleles and the fewest for HLA-C alleles. A further reported finding was that TCR beta sequences accurately predicted the HLA-A and HLA-B alleles for most subjects in the first cohort. It was suggested by the authors that the approach could potentially be generalized to other disease states and immunological phenotypes. This cohort had only TCR beta chains sequenced, and the lack of alpha or paired-chain data limited which features could be detected. A later genetic analysis associated a missense DCLRE1C variant with V-gene and J-gene trimming of TCR beta chains, and an independent cohort replicated the association.

The cohort consisted of more than 650 healthy bone marrow donors. At the time of sampling, all cohort members were nominally healthy, though unrecorded immune exposures were likely present. The donor tested CMV seronegative, placing the donor among the 350 or so seronegative members of the cohort. Each donor provided a peripheral blood sample, and peripheral blood mononuclear cells were used for TCR beta sequencing. The Qiagen DNeasy Blood Extraction Kit was used to extract genomic DNA from the blood cell samples. Notes on this clone: No antigen is known for it. No base quality values were provided; no much bigger clone lies one nucleotide off.

Based on the germline V gene, the CDR1 and CDR2 sequences are MGHRA and YSYEKL. Here V drops 0 bases and J drops 3 bases, and the junction holds 8 bases not matched to any gene. The CDR3 sequence holds 17 residues, the cysteine and phenylalanine included. Kept here is only the CDR3 DNA, which spans 51 bases and is read in frame from base 1. The library was produced with the immunoSEQ multiplex PCR assay. For the multiplex PCR, a mixture combining 60 forward primers for TCR Vbeta segments and 13 reverse primers for TCR Jbeta segments was used. The CDR3 region of rearranged TCR beta genes was amplified from genomic DNA with a multiplex PCR assay. The amplified TCR beta libraries were sequenced on the Illumina HiSeq System as 87-base-pair reads. The authors' analysis ran thus. A later analysis tallied some 79 million unique TCR beta chains across the 666 repertoires, and 10 million to 11 million of those chains were shared by two or more donors. To remove PCR and sequencing errors, raw reads were error-corrected and collapsed into unique sequences using a nearest-neighbor algorithm that merged closely related sequences. Alignment of CDR3 sequences to IMGT reference sequences was used to assign V, D and J gene segments. For a sequence to be retained, a match of at least six nucleotides was required to both a V gene segment and a J gene segment. A rearrangement was called productive if the CDR3 had no stop codons and remained in frame with V and J, and every other rearrangement was called non-productive. CDR3 was defined according to IMGT convention as the region running from the second conserved V-encoded cysteine to the conserved J-encoded phenylalanine. The earlier analysis of around 640 of the donors excluded sequences that lacked an unambiguous match to a single V gene segment. In an earlier analysis of 450 to 700 of the donors, V segments were called functional above 56.7% productive rearrangements and were called segregating when the between-donor standard deviation exceeded 5%. A statistical classification framework was built to diagnose cytomegalovirus status from the catalog of TCR beta chain sequences. V and J gene assignment, in a later analysis, came from comparing TCR nucleotide sequences with IMGT/GENE-DB human TR gene sequences. A later analysis assigned CDR3 sequences and most-parsimonious VDJ recombination scenarios with the TCRdist pipeline. In a later analysis, each TCR beta chain was defined by its CDR3 amino acid sequence together with its V-gene family, and reads without a unique V-gene family were excluded. As a way to deal with suspected cross-contamination and a sequencing artifact, a later analysis dropped hundreds of nucleotide sequences that were highly shared and had low generation probability. In a later analysis, a clonal expansion index was calculated for each public chain from normalized within-repertoire ranks of inferred template counts. Generation probabilities in a later analysis came from a VDJ recombination model fitted to out-of-frame rearrangements, and those results were checked against IGoR. In a later analysis, TCR-TCR, TCR-HLA and TCR-CMV co-occurrence was scored with hypergeometric tests, and a repertoire-size bias correction was applied to TCR pairs. To estimate false discovery rates, a later analysis permuted the HLA or CMV assignments 20 times. In a later analysis, co-occurring TCRs were grouped using DBSCAN, and TCRdist sequence similarity was added for clustering within HLA-allele-positive subsets. For co-occurrence clustering, repertoires with fewer than 30,000 or more than 120,000 public chains were excluded, along with a handful of repertoires with anomalous nucleotide sharing. TCRdb limited this immuneACCESS table to in-frame rearrangements with V and J called. A share of clones is missing; checked studies link under half to unresolved V genes, and the rest is unexplained. D and trimming were read from the DNA, whereas the V and J calls and clone size are those reported in that table. The sample has about 160,000 clones on record, roughly nine tenths of them singletons. The ten largest make up approximately 0.85% of the sample.

Sequenced sample: PBMCs. The sequence links TRBV4-1 to TRBJ1-5, and 7 bases in between align with TRBD1. The sequence derives from a woman in her twenties or thirties in good health and CMV-seronegative. The DNA reads TGCGCCAGCAGCCAAGACCGGGACAGCTATAACAATCAGCCCCAGCATTTT. It is translated as CASSQDRDSYNNQPQHF.